This T cell receptor beta chain was recovered during a study of blood T cell repertoires in COVID-19. About the research overall: The study drew acute and convalescent COVID-19 samples from the United States, Italy and Spain. Nucleic acid was either cDNA or gDNA, and it came from T cells, B-cell-depleted T cells, or PBMCs.

V lost 5 bases to trimming and J lost 0 bases, with 17 bases between them. CDR1 and CDR2 from the germline V gene are SGHTA and FQGNSA. This CDR3 is built from 17 residues. In the original analysis: Counts of nucleated cells, estimated from reference gene primer amplification, were obtained. Generated by immunoSEQ multiplex PCR, the TCRdb table keeps only in-frame clones and is missing some. The V and J calls and clone size are taken from that table; D and trimming were inferred from the DNA. Of about 240,000 clones in the sample, approximately 86% were seen once. The receptor was isolated from a woman between 70 and 85 years old with active or convalescent COVID-19. Sequencing was carried out using peripheral blood. This chain connects TRBV7-2 to TRBJ2-4; D is unclear. The CDR3 protein is CASSATQAALAKNIQYF. The CDR3 DNA is TGTGCCAGCAGCGCAACTCAGGCCGCCCTAGCCAAAAACATTCAGTACTTC.